Presented here are 28 T cell receptor beta chains from one specimen sequenced in a study of response to subunit inactivated influenza vaccine. TCRdb independently ran MiXCR on the RT-PCR reads; one entry per CDR3 protein. The data contain hundreds of thousands of distinct CDR3 sequences, about 8% of them singletons. Sequenced material: PBMCs from blood, taken 23 to 25 months after vaccination. Receptors originate from a man aged 45 to 70 who received an inactivated influenza vaccine.

The V and J genes are TRBV7-8 and TRBJ2-1; D remains ambiguous. V was pared by 0 bases and J by 1 base, with 7 bases between. CDR1 and CDR2 from the germline V gene are SGHVS and FQNEAQ. This CDR3 has 15 residues. CDR3 sequence: CASSLASASYNEQFF. CDR3 DNA sequence: TGTGCCAGCAGCTTAGCGTCAGCATCCTACAATGAGCAGTTCTTC.

At least ten counts were recorded for this clonotype. The chain couples TRBV21-1 to TRBJ2-7; TRBD1 was called by the table and not checked on the DNA. TRBV21-1 is given as a pseudogene. The CDR3 is 14 residues long. CDR3 residues: CASSKNQGRGEQYF. CDR3 nucleotides: TGTGCCAGCAGCAAAAACCAGGGCAGGGGTGAGCAGTACTTC.

V usage is TRBV4-1 and J usage is TRBJ2-7; D is uncertain. Germline CDR1 and CDR2: MGHRA and YSYEKL. V gave up 6 bases and J gave up 0 bases, with 15 bases separating them. The CDR3 is 15 residues long. The DNA of the CDR3 is TGCGCCAGCAGTCACGGTTCGGCAAGCTCCTACGAGCAGTACTTC. Translation: CASSHGSASSYEQYF.

The chain links TRBV27 to TRBJ2-2; possibly TRBD2 for D (6 bases). Germline lookup yields CDR1 MNHEY and CDR2 SMNVEV (reference sequence). The CDR3 has 17 amino acids. V lost 8 bases, J lost 1 base, and 20 bases lay in between. CDR3 residues: CASRDDRSGLNTGELFF. CDR3 coding DNA: TGTGCCAGCCGGGACGACCGTAGCGGACTGAACACCGGGGAGCTGTTTTTT.

V gene TRBV20-1 combines with J gene TRBJ2-7, with 10 nucleotides matching TRBD2. Germline CDR1 reads DFQATT; CDR2 reads SNEGSKA (reference sequence). Trimming took 0 bases from V and 7 from J; bases not matched to a gene: 9. This CDR3 region has 15 residues. CDR3 residues: CSARDRVLAGEEQYF. CDR3 DNA sequence: TGCAGTGCTAGAGATCGAGTCCTAGCGGGAGAAGAGCAGTACTTC.

This clonotype was seen only a few times. This chain connects TRBV11-2 to TRBJ2-7, with 7 bases fitting TRBD1. V lost 5 bases and J lost 2; bases outside the gene matches: 21. The CDR3 is 19 amino acids. Germline values: CDR1 SGHAT, CDR2 FQNNGV. DNA of the CDR3: TGTGCCAGCAGCCCTTGGACAGGCCTCCGATCTCTTACCCCCTACGAGCAGTACTTC. Residues: CASSPWTGLRSLTPYEQYF.

This clonotype has a handful of counts. This chain joins TRBV4-3 and TRBJ1-6; D uncertain. The CDR3 has 15 amino acids. V was clipped by 0 bases and J by 7 bases, with 10 bases between them. Germline CDR1 is LGHNA and CDR2 is YSLEER. The CDR3 reads CASSQEDRRNSPLHF. CDR3 DNA sequence: TGCGCCAGCAGCCAAGAAGACCGTCGGAATTCACCCCTCCACTTT.

This clonotype was counted only a few times. The chain joins TRBV28 to TRBJ2-2; D not certain. The CDR3 runs 16 residues. V was shortened by 3 bases and J by 0 bases, with 11 bases between the two germline ends. CDR1 is MDHEN and CDR2 is SYDVKM in the germline V gene. CDR3 in amino acids: CASSFVRHPNTGELFF. The CDR3 DNA reads as TGTGCCAGCAGTTTCGTCCGACATCCGAACACCGGGGAGCTGTTTTTT.

This clonotype was counted many times. The V gene is TRBV12-3 or TRBV12-4, the J gene TRBJ1-1, with TRBD1 identical over 7 bases. The CDR3 extends over 16 amino acids. The junction had 20 bases not matched to a gene; V was cut back by 5 bases and J by 11 bases. The CDR3 region has the DNA TGTGCCAGCAGTGTACTCGGGACAGCGATAACACTTGGCGCTTTCTTT. This gives the protein CASSVLGTAITLGAFF.

This clonotype has ten or more counts. The gene calls are TRBV5-1 and TRBJ2-1, with 9 nucleotides matching TRBD2. The CDR3 totals 16 residues. CDR1 and CDR2 (germline): SGHRS, YFSETQ. V shed 3 bases, J shed 1 base, and the junction held 5 bases outside the gene matches. The CDR3 DNA reads as TGCGCCAGCAGCTCGTTTAGCGGGAGTTCCTACAATGAGCAGTTCTTC. Protein: CASSSFSGSSYNEQFF.

This clonotype was counted ten times or more. The rearrangement uses TRBV29-1 and TRBJ1-1; the match to TRBD1 covers 9 bases. The CDR3 spans 13 residues. Per the germline V gene, CDR1 is SQVTM and CDR2 is ANQGSEA. V lost 7 bases, J lost 4 bases, and 7 bases stayed unmatched. CDR3 DNA: TGCAGCGCGACAGGGGGGTTGCGCACTGAAGCTTTCTTT. Translated: CSATGGLRTEAFF.

V usage is TRBV15 and J usage is TRBJ2-7; no clear D. Trimming took off 0 bases at V and 3 bases at J, with 6 bases between the two ends. Looked up from germline, CDR1 is LNHNV and CDR2 is YYDKDF (reference sequence). The CDR3 sequence is 13 residues long. CDR3 protein: CATSRDPYYEQYF. The CDR3 region has the DNA TGTGCCACCAGCAGAGATCCCTACTACGAGCAGTACTTC. Full variable domain (missing parts from reference TRBV15 and TRBJ2-7): DAMVIQNPRYQVTQFGKPVTLSCSQTLNHNVMYWYQQKSSQAPKLLFHYYDKDFNNEADTPDNFQSRRPNTSFCFLDIRSPGLGDTAMYLCATSRDPYYEQYFGPGTRLTVT.

This clonotype was counted many times. The V and J genes are TRBV20-1 and TRBJ1-6; perhaps TRBD1 as D (6 bases). Per germline, CDR1 DFQATT and CDR2 SNEGSKA (reference sequence). The CDR3 loop spans 16 amino acids. Between the trimmed V and J ends, which lost 1 base and 2 bases, there was a span of 12 bases. CDR3 nucleotides: TGCAGTGCTAGAGCTAAGAACAGGGCCTATAATTCACCCCTCCACTTT. As protein: CSARAKNRAYNSPLHF.

The chain is built from TRBV11-2 and TRBJ1-1; TRBD1 aligns across 8 bases. The CDR3 totals 14 residues. Unmatched junction bases numbered 3, after V lost 5 bases and J lost 1 base. Germline V gene data show CDR1 as SGHAT and CDR2 as FQNNGV. CDR3 sequence: CASSIQGGNTEAFF. The CDR3 coding sequence is TGTGCCAGCAGCATACAGGGGGGGAACACTGAAGCTTTCTTT.

This clonotype was seen a handful of times. As DNA, the CDR3 is TGTGCCAGCAGCTTAGTGGCCTCTAGCGGAACAGATACGCAGTATTTT. Translating gives CASSLVASSGTDTQYF. V gene TRBV7-9 combines with J gene TRBJ2-3; 7 bases agree with TRBD2. Germline assignment: CDR1 SEHNR and CDR2 FQNEAQ (reference sequence). The CDR3 spans 16 residues. The ends lost 1 base at V and 3 bases at J; junction bases unmatched: 7.

This clonotype has only a few counts. The chain recombines TRBV3-1 with TRBJ1-2, with a possible D match to TRBD1 (6 bases). Trimming pared 4 bases from V and 4 bases from J, leaving 16 bases between. There are 15 residues in the CDR3. In germline, CDR1 is LGHDT, CDR2 YNNKEL (reference sequence). DNA of the CDR3: TGTGCCAGCAGCCGGAGACAGGAGGCGGTCTATGGCTACACCTTC. Its protein product is CASSRRQEAVYGYTF.

The CDR3 nucleotides are TGTGCCAGCAGCCAAGGACGCGGGACAGGATACAATGAGCAGTTCTTC. Protein product: CASSQGRGTGYNEQFF. The chain carries TRBV7-8 and TRBJ2-1; 8 bases line up with TRBD1. The trim removed 5 bases at V and 4 bases at J, leaving 10 bases unmatched. The CDR3 covers 16 residues. Germline lookup yields CDR1 SGHVS and CDR2 FQNEAQ.

This clonotype was counted many times. The gene calls are TRBV6-2 or TRBV6-3 and TRBJ2-7; a possible D gene is TRBD2 (5 bases). The CDR3 is 14 amino acids. The germline gives CDR1 MNHEY, CDR2 SVGEGT. V shed 7 bases and J shed 1 base, with 14 bases lying between them. The CDR3 nucleotides are TGTGCCAGCACTAATCCCGGGGTTTCCTACGAGCAGTACTTC. This encodes CASTNPGVSYEQYF.

The CDR3 DNA follows: TGCAGTGTTAAACGATCAGGGGGCCCTCAGCCCCAGCATTTT. Encoded protein: CSVKRSGGPQPQHF. The chain has TRBV20-1 and TRBJ1-5; 8 bases match TRBD1. Per germline, CDR1 DFQATT and CDR2 SNEGSKA (reference sequence). CDR3 length: 14 amino acids. Trimming took 7 bases from V and 6 from J; bases not matched to a gene: 11.

The J gene is TRBJ2-5, the V gene TRBV6-1; D is possibly TRBD2 (6 bases). The CDR3 has 15 amino acids. Germline V CDR1 and CDR2: MNHNS, SASEGT. V was clipped by 5 bases and J by 5 bases, with 18 bases between them. CDR3 loop: CASSTGTAVGETQYF. The CDR3 bases are TGTGCCAGCAGTACCGGGACTGCCGTTGGTGAGACCCAGTACTTC.

This clonotype was picked up a small number of times. The chain couples TRBV4-3 to TRBJ1-1, with D perhaps TRBD1 (5 bases). This CDR3 comprises 15 residues. The V end was cut by 1 base, the J end by 4 bases, with 13 bases between. Germline V CDR1 and CDR2: LGHNA, YSLEER. The CDR3 coding sequence is TGCGCCAGCAGCCAAGGCAATCAGGGACGCACTGAAGCTTTCTTT. It is translated as CASSQGNQGRTEAFF.

This clonotype has a count of ten or more. The V gene is TRBV12-3 or TRBV12-4, the J gene TRBJ2-5, with D tentatively TRBD1 (6 bases). This CDR3 has 14 residues. V gave up 6 bases and J gave up 7 bases, with 18 bases separating them. This CDR3 is CASRAIGTPGTQYF. The CDR3 coding sequence is TGTGCCAGCAGGGCAATAGGGACACCAGGGACCCAGTACTTC.

This clonotype was counted at least ten times. The chain combines TRBV20-1 with TRBJ2-1, with 7 bases matching TRBD1. Germline lookup yields CDR1 DFQATT and CDR2 SNEGSKA (reference sequence). J was trimmed by 5 bases and V by 5 bases; bases with no gene match: 12. The CDR3 runs to 15 residues. The CDR3 nucleotides are TGCAGTGCTCATAACAGGGGTGAGAAAAACAATGAGCAGTTCTTC. It encodes CSAHNRGEKNNEQFF.

This chain joins TRBV10-3 and TRBJ2-5; D is unresolved. Germline V gene data show CDR1 as ENHRY and CDR2 as SYGVKD. The CDR3 contains 14 residues. V was trimmed by 1 base and J by 5 bases, leaving 11 bases between them. The CDR3 sequence is CAISEFGSRETQYF. CDR3 coding DNA: TGTGCCATCAGTGAGTTTGGGTCTCGGGAGACCCAGTACTTC.

The chain uses TRBV20-1 and TRBJ2-5; D remains ambiguous. The CDR3 runs to 14 residues. V lost 0 bases, J lost 1 base, and 9 bases lay in between. CDR1 is DFQATT and CDR2 is SNEGSKA in the germline V gene (reference sequence). CDR3 loop: CSARDWSTQETQYF. DNA for the CDR3: TGCAGTGCTAGAGATTGGTCTACCCAAGAGACCCAGTACTTC.

The DNA of the CDR3 is TGTGCCAGCAGCCAAGACGGTAGCGGGGGACCGCAAGAGACCCAGTACTTC. Translating gives CASSQDGSGGPQETQYF. V usage is TRBV3-1 and J usage is TRBJ2-5; 9 bases match TRBD2. The CDR3 has 17 amino acids. CDR1 and CDR2 (germline): LGHDT, YNNKEL (reference sequence). Trimming took 0 bases from V and 2 from J; bases not matched to a gene: 7.

In its sample, this clonotype was seen a few times. The chain carries TRBV28 and TRBJ2-7, with D unresolved. With 5 bases removed from V and 0 bases from J, the gap between germline ends came to 11 bases. CDR1 is MDHEN and CDR2 is SYDVKM in the germline V gene. This CDR3 region has 14 residues. CDR3 protein: CASSHPSASYEQYF. CDR3 nucleotides: TGTGCCAGCAGTCACCCAAGCGCCTCCTACGAGCAGTACTTC.

The V gene is TRBV6-5, the J gene TRBJ2-1; 9 bases are shared with TRBD2. Germline loops: CDR1 MNHEY, CDR2 SVGAGI. With V trimmed by 3 bases and J by 1 base, 4 bases remained unmatched. This CDR3 is 16 amino acids long. The CDR3 DNA reads TGTGCCAGCAGTTATGGAGCGGGGGGATCCTACAATGAGCAGTTCTTC. Translating gives CASSYGAGGSYNEQFF.